These 5 T cell receptor beta chains were sequenced from one sample in a study of shared clonotypes between healthy human individuals. Repertoires were generated with immunoSEQ multiplex PCR, while TCRdb's copy carries only in-frame clones and drops some. The sample shows more than 850,000 clones, 70% to 80% of them seen only once. The sequenced sample was memory CD4+ T cells from PBMCs. Indicated subset: CD45RA-negative fraction. These receptor sequences come from a young man in good health. Some clones in this sample may be carry-over from other donors' samples.

The table lists this clone with a few counts. The chain combines TRBV10-3 with TRBJ1-5; D is possibly TRBD1 (5 bases). CDR3 size: 15 residues. CDR1 and CDR2 from the germline V gene are ENHRY and SYGVKD. The V end lost 3 bases, the J end lost 6 bases, and 15 bases lay between the germline ends. The CDR3 coding sequence is TGTGCCATCAGTGACAGGGCGGCAGACGGTCAGCCCCAGCATTTT. Translating it yields CAISDRAADGQPQHF.

This clone was seen a few times. This rearrangement joins TRBV6-1 to TRBJ2-7; 9 nucleotides align to TRBD2. V was clipped by 8 bases and J by 5 bases; unmatched bases: 13. The CDR3 is 15 residues long. The V gene's germline CDR1 is MNHNS and CDR2 SASEGT. Written as DNA, the CDR3 is TGTGCCAGCTCCTTTAGCGGGAGTGAAGTAAACGAGCAGTACTTC. It yields the protein CASSFSGSEVNEQYF.

On this clone: Other nucleotide sequences in the sample specify the same CDR3. The chain combines TRBV2 with TRBJ1-2; 7 bases map to TRBD1. Trimming cost V 5 bases and J 2 bases; bases outside gene matches: 2. This CDR3 is built from 13 residues. CDR1 is SNHLY, CDR2 FYNNEI, per germline. This CDR3 reads CASSRDSNYGYTF. CDR3 DNA: TGTGCCAGCAGTCGGGACAGCAACTATGGCTACACCTTC.

The rearrangement links TRBV2 to TRBJ2-5; tentatively, D is TRBD1 (5 bases). The germline V gene encodes CDR1 SNHLY and CDR2 FYNNEI. Trimming took 7 bases from V and 7 from J, leaving 16 bases between them. The CDR3 has 13 residues. CDR3 DNA sequence: TGTGCCAGCAAAGGTTCGGACCAGGGGACCCAGTACTTC. It is translated as CASKGSDQGTQYF.

This chain uses TRBV28 with TRBJ1-2; D is uncertain. The germline CDR1 and CDR2 sequences are MDHEN and SYDVKM. The CDR3 extends over 12 amino acids. V was cut by 4 bases and J by 8 bases, with 11 bases left in between. The DNA of the CDR3 is TGTGCCAGCAGTTCAAGGGCTCTGGGCTACACCTTC. Translated, it gives CASSSRALGYTF.